This T cell receptor beta chain emerged from a study of CXCR3-negative and CXCR3-positive naive CD8 T cells. Study-level results: Naive cells that were CXCR3-positive had more hydrophobic TRB CDR3s (compared with CXCR3-negative naive cells).

To note about this clonotype: Its antigen is unknown.

UMI-tagged TRB cDNA libraries were built via 5' RACE. With the 5' RACE reads reprocessed, TCRdb shows one record per CDR3 protein and no DNA. The table for this sample gives tens of thousands of distinct CDR3 sequences. The CDR3 has 15 amino acids. The germline V gene encodes CDR1 SQVTM and CDR2 ANQGSEA. V gene TRBV29-1 combines with J gene TRBJ2-7; TCRdb selects TRBD1, and the lack of DNA leaves this call unchecked. The receptor was derived from a human donor in good health. Some clones in this sample may be carry-over from other donors' samples. Sequencing was done on a sample of naive CXCR3+ CD8+ T cells from blood. The subset here: CD45RO-CCR7+CD27+CD95- naive CD8+ T cells expressing CXCR3 (TNR3+). The CDR3 sequence is CSVEDWTGTGYEQYF.